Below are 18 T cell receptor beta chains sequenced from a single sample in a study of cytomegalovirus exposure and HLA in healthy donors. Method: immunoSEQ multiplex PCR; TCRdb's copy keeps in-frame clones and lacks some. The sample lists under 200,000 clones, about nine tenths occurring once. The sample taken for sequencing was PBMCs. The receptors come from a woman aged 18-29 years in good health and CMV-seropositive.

The CDR3 sequence is CASSSKSGESSYEQYF. In DNA form, the CDR3 reads TGTGCCAGCAGCTCGAAATCAGGGGAAAGCTCCTACGAGCAGTACTTC. V and J are TRBV7-9 and TRBJ2-7; D is possibly TRBD1 (6 bases). V shed 4 bases and J shed 0 bases, with 16 bases lying between them. This CDR3 region has 16 residues. Germline V CDR1 and CDR2: SEHNR, FQNEAQ (reference sequence).

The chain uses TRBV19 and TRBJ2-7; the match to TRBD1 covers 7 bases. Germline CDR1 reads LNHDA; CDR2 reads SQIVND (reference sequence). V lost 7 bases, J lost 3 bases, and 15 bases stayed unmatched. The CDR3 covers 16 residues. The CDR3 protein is CASTQGVGARNYEQYF. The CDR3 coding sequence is TGTGCCAGTACCCAGGGGGTGGGGGCTCGAAACTACGAGCAGTACTTC. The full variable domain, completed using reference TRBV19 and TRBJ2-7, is DGGITQSPKYLFRKEGQNVTLSCEQNLNHDAMYWYRQDPGQGLRLIYYSQIVNDFQKGDIAEGYSVSREKKESFPLTVTSAQKNPTAFYLCASTQGVGARNYEQYFGPGTRLTVT.

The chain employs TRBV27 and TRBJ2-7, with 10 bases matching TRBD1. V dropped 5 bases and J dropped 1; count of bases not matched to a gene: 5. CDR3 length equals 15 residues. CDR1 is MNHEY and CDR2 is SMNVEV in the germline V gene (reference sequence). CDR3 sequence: CASSTPGQGSYEQYF. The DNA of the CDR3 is TGTGCCAGCAGTACCCCGGGACAGGGGTCCTACGAGCAGTACTTC.

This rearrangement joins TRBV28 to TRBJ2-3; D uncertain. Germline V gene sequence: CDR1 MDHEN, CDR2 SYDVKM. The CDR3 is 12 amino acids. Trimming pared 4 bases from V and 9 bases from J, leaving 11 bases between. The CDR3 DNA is TGTGCCAGCAGTTCATCTATTTCCACGCAGTATTTT. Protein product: CASSSSISTQYF.

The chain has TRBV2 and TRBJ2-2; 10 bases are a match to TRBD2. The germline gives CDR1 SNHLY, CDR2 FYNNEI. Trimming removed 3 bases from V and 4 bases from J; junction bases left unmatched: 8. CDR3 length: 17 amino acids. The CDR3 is CASSEVLAGDPTGELFF. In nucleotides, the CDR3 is TGTGCCAGCAGTGAGGTCCTAGCGGGAGACCCCACCGGGGAGCTGTTTTTT.

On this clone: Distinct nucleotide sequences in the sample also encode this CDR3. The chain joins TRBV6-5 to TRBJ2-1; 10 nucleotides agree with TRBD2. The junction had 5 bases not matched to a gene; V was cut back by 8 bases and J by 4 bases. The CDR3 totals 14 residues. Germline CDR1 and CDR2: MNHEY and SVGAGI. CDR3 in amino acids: CASSTSGSYNEQFF. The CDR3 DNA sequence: TGTGCCAGCTCGACTAGCGGGTCGTACAATGAGCAGTTCTTC.

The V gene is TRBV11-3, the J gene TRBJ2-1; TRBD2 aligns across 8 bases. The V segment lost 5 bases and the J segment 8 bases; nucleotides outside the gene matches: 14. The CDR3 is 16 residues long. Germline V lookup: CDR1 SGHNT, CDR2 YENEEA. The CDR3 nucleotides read TGTGCCAGCAGCCCCGGAGCGGGAGCTGGGGGCGATGAGCAGTTCTTC. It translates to CASSPGAGAGGDEQFF.

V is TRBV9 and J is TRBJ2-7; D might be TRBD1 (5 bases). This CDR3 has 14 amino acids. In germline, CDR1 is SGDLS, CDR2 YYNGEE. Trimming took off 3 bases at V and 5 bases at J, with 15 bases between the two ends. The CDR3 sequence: CASSASPGRDEQYF. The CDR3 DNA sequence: TGTGCCAGCAGCGCCTCTCCAGGGCGCGACGAGCAGTACTTC.

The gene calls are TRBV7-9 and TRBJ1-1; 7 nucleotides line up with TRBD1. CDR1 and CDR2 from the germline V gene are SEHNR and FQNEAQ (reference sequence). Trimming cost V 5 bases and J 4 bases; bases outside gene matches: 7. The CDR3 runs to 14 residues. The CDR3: CASSEQGLVTEAFF. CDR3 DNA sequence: TGTGCCAGCAGCGAACAGGGGTTGGTCACTGAAGCTTTCTTT.

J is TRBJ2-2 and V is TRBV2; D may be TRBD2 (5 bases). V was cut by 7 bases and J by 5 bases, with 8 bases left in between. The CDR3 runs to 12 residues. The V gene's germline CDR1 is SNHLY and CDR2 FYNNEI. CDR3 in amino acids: CASIRETGELFF. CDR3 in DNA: TGTGCCAGCATACGGGAAACCGGGGAGCTGTTTTTT. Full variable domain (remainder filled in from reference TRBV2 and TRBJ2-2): EPEVTQTPSHQVTQMGQEVILRCVPISNHLYFYWYRQILGQKVEFLVSFYNNEISEKSEIFDDQFSVERPDGSNFTLKIRSTKLEDSAMYFCASIRETGELFFGEGSRLTVL.

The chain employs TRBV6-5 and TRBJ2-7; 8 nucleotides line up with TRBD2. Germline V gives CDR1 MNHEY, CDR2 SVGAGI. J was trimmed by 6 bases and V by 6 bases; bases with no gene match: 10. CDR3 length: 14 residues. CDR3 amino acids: CASRGAGAIIEQYF. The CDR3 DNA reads TGTGCCAGCAGGGGAGCGGGAGCAATAATCGAGCAGTACTTC.

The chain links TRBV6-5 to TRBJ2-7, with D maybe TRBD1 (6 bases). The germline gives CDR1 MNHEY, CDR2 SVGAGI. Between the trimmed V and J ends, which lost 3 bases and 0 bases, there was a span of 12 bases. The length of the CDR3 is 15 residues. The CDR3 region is CASSYIRTDSYEQYF. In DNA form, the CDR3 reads TGTGCCAGCAGTTATATCCGGACAGACTCCTACGAGCAGTACTTC.

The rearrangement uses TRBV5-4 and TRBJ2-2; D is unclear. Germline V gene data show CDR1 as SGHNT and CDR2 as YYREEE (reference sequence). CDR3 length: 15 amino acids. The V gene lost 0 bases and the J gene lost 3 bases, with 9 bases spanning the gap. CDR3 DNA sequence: TGTGCCAGCAGCTTGGGCGCTATGGACACCGGGGAGCTGTTTTTT. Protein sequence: CASSLGAMDTGELFF.

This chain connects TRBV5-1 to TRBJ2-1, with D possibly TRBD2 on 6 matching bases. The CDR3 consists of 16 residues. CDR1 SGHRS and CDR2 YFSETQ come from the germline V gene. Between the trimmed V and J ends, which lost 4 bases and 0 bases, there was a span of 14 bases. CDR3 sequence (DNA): TGCGCCAGCAGCACGGGACTCATGAACTCCTACAATGAGCAGTTCTTC. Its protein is CASSTGLMNSYNEQFF.

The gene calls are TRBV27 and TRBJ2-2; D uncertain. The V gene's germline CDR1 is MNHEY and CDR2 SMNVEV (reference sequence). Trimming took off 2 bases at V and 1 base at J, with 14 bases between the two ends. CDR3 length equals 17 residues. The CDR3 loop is CASSLRFGHLNTGELFF. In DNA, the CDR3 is TGTGCCAGCAGTTTACGGTTTGGGCACCTGAACACCGGGGAGCTGTTTTTT.

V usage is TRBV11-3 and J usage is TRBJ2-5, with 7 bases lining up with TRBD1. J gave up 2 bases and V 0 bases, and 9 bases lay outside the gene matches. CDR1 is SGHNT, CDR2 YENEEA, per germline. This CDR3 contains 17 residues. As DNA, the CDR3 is TGTGCCAGCAGCTTAGATAGCAACAGGGGCCAACAAGAGACCCAGTACTTC. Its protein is CASSLDSNRGQQETQYF.

CDR3 amino acids: CASSQVGGGSQETQYF. For the CDR3, the DNA is TGTGCCAGCAGCCAAGTAGGGGGAGGGTCCCAAGAGACCCAGTACTTC. The chain links TRBV4-2 to TRBJ2-5; weak D call: TRBD2 (7 bases). Germline V lookup: CDR1 LGHNA, CDR2 YNFKEQ. Trimming cost V 1 base and J 1 base, with 13 bases left between them. CDR3 size: 16 residues.

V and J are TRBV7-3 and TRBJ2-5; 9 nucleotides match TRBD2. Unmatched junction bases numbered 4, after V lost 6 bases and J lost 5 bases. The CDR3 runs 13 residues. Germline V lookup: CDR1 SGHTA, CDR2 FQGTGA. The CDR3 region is CASRPAGGETQYF. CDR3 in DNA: TGTGCCAGCAGACCGGCGGGAGGGGAGACCCAGTACTTC.